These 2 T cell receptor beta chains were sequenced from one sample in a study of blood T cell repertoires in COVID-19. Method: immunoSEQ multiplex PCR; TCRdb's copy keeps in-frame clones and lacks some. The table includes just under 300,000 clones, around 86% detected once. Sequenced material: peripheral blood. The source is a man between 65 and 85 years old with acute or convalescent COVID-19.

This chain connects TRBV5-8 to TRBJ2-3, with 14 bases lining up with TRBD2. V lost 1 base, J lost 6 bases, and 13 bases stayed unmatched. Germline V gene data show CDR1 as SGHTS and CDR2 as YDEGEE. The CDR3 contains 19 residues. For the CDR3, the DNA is TGTGCCAGCAGCTTGATCGCCAGGGGACTAGCGGGAGAAAAGGATACGCAGTATTTT. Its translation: CASSLIARGLAGEKDTQYF.

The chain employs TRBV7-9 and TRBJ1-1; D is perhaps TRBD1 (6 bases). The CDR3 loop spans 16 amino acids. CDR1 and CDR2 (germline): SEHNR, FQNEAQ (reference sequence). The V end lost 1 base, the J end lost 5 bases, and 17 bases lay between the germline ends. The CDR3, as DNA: TGTGCCAGCAGCTTAGACAGGGCATCCGTTAATACTGAAGCTTTCTTT. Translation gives CASSLDRASVNTEAFF.